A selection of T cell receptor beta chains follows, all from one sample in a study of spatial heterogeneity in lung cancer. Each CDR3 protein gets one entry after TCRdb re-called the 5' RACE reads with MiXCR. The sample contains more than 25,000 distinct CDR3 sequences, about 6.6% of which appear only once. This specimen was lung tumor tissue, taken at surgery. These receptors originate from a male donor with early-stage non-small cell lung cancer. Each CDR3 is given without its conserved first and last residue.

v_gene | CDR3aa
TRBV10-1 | ASSGRLNEKLF
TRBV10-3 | AISESLASGDNNEQF
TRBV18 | ASSPIASGGDNYGYT
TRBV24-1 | ATSVGLGSTDTQY
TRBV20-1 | SARLGGTAEQF
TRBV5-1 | ASSFGTYNEQF
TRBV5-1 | ASSLLGSRETQY
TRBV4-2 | ASSQVSTGYSGNTIY
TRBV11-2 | ASSSGRTYGYT
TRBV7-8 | ASSSSGTGGIYGYT
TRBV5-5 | ASSRTGVEQF
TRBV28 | ASEGGQGESPLH
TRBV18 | ASSPLDRGYGYT
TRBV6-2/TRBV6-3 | ASSYSSQSTDTQY
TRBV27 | ATRPGGTDTQY
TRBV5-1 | ASSSWTGNSGNTIY
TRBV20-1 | SASPPIPGLRNEQF
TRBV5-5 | ASSRIASGGLDTQY
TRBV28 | ASSIAGDQETQY
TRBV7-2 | ASSPGLAGGGGETQY
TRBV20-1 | SARAGRQLNTEAF
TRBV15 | ATSRGQGYTEAF
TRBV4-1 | ASSPIDRDEKLF
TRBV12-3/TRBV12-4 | ASSWGSGNTIY
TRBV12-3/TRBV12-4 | ASSMTDSNQPQH
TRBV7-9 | ASSPSSGNTIY
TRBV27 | ASGAGRPYTGELF
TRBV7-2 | ASSLSLGETQY
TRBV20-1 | SARASLPGLAFYEQY
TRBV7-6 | ASSQRGRQRGRLRGQETQY
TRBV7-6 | ASSLQEQQPQH
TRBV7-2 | ASSLVQGAGVEQY
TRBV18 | ASSPPGQGALNEKLF
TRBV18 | ASSGQTNTEAF
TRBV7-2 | ASSPRTSGGPSTDTQY
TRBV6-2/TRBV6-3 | ASSWTSSRLGYTQY
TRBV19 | ASRIGGGGGELF
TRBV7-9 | ASSVRQQETQY
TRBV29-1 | SVRTASSYEQY
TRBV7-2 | ASSLNGGEETQY
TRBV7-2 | ASSQTNYGYT
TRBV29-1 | SVALDRGTQY
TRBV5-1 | ASAGQFNEQF
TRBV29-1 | SVEPRQGVNYGYT
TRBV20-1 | SAPPRGAGDYGYT
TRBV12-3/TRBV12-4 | ASSLALARDTGELF
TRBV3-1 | ASQQVFDSPLH
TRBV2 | ASSAQGRYTGELF
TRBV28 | ASSLSSRAYEQY
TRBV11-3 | ASNLSPGLSPEAF
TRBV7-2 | ASSLTQGSDEQF
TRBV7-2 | ASSLRQGSGYGYT
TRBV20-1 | SASEVAGLEPQH